This T cell receptor beta chain was captured in a study of response to subunit inactivated influenza vaccine. In germline, CDR1 is SQVTM, CDR2 ANQGSEA. The CDR3 spans 16 residues. Trimming took 0 bases from V and 0 from J, leaving 13 bases between them. The table lists this clonotype with many counts. TCRdb recomputed calls from the RT-PCR reads with MiXCR, one row per CDR3 protein. This table has about half a million distinct CDR3 sequences, around 25% appearing once. V usage is TRBV29-1 and J usage is TRBJ2-3, with D maybe TRBD2 (7 bases). The TCR sequence derives from a man over 45 who received an inactivated influenza vaccine. The material sequenced was CD4+ T cells sorted from PBMCs, taken 5 days after vaccination. The CDR3 DNA reads as TGCAGCGTTGAAGATCGGGCGGGGGCCAGCACAGATACGCAGTATTTT. It translates to CSVEDRAGASTDTQYF.